The 27 T cell receptor beta chains presented below share a single source sample, sequenced in a study of T cells in Graves' hyperthyroidism and ophthalmopathy (dated by TCRdb to about 2019). The library was obtained by multiplex PCR. The sequencing machine was an Illumina HiSeq 2000. The TCR beta CDR3 regions were amplified from the RNA transcripts. The first round of RT-PCR for the TCR CDR3 was performed with the HTBI primer set and the Qiagen OneStep RT-PCR kit. The raw public data were reprocessed by TCRdb itself: fastp quality trimming at Q25, MiXCR clonotype calling, in-frame beta chains only. Entries are consolidated by CDR3 protein sequence, retaining the most common genes and DNA. The sample records over 650,000 distinct CDR3 sequences, about 45% of which are singletons. Less than 8.5% of the sample lies in the top ten. The sample comprised peripheral blood or thyroid tissue (not recorded which). The receptors originated from an adult man with Graves' disease, either hyperthyroidism or ophthalmopathy (not recorded which).

The chain employs TRBV24-1 and TRBJ1-2; a weak D match, TRBD1 (5 bases). Germline V gene data show CDR1 as KGHDR and CDR2 as SFDVKD. Deletions cut 1 base from V and 6 bases from J, with 17 bases between. The CDR3 runs 16 residues. The CDR3 reads CATSDFRAAGQNGYTF. In DNA, the CDR3 is TGTGCCACCAGTGATTTTCGTGCAGCGGGGCAGAATGGCTACACCTTC.

The chain employs TRBV29-1 and TRBJ2-7, with a tentative D call TRBD2 (5 bases). This CDR3 is built from 12 residues. From germline, CDR1 is SQVTM and CDR2 ANQGSEA. The V and J ends lost 8 bases and 3 bases respectively, with 14 bases between them. The CDR3 sequence is CSQGLANYEQYF. The CDR3 DNA reads as TGCAGCCAAGGGCTAGCTAACTACGAGCAGTACTTC.

This clonotype was recorded many times. This chain joins TRBV5-6 and TRBJ2-7, with TRBD2 identical over 7 bases. Germline loops: CDR1 SGHDT, CDR2 YYEEEE. CDR3 length: 13 amino acids. J gave up 6 bases and V 5 bases, and 8 bases lay outside the gene matches. The CDR3 sequence: CASREGGGGEQYF. The CDR3 coding sequence is TGTGCCAGCAGGGAGGGCGGGGGTGGCGAGCAGTACTTC.

The chain employs TRBV20-1 and TRBJ1-2; maybe TRBD1 (6 bases). The V gene lost 4 bases and the J gene lost 0 bases, with 12 bases spanning the gap. CDR3 length equals 14 residues. Germline V gene sequence: CDR1 DFQATT, CDR2 SNEGSKA (reference sequence). The CDR3 DNA follows: TGCAGTGCTATTAGACAGGCAGCTAACTATGGCTACACCTTC. Translating gives CSAIRQAANYGYTF.

This clonotype showed up many times. CDR3 sequence: CASSGAGINYGYTF. CDR3 coding DNA: TGTGCCAGCAGTGGGGCAGGGATTAACTATGGCTACACCTTC. The chain is built from TRBV2 and TRBJ1-2, with D perhaps matching TRBD1 (5 bases). The CDR3 sequence is 14 residues long. The V end was cut by 4 bases, the J end by 1 base, with 10 bases between. Germline V gives CDR1 SNHLY, CDR2 FYNNEI.

This clonotype was counted ten times or more. V is TRBV2 and J is TRBJ1-1; weak D call: TRBD1 (5 bases). V dropped 6 bases and J dropped 1 base, with 9 bases sitting between them. The germline gives CDR1 SNHLY, CDR2 FYNNEI. The CDR3 extends over 13 amino acids. In DNA form, the CDR3 reads TGTGCCAGCAGCAGACAGCCGAACACTGAAGCTTTCTTT. Protein product: CASSRQPNTEAFF.

The V call is TRBV9, the J call TRBJ1-2; D not resolved. The CDR3 covers 16 residues. Germline lookup yields CDR1 SGDLS and CDR2 YYNGEE. Trimming shortened V by 5 bases and J by 0 bases, and 17 bases separated the two germline ends. CDR3 in amino acids: CASSSSRQTPNYGYTF. The CDR3 nucleotides are TGTGCCAGCAGTTCATCGAGGCAGACACCTAACTATGGCTACACCTTC.

This clonotype appeared many times. V gene TRBV7-9 combines with J gene TRBJ1-2; D might be TRBD1 (6 bases). The germline CDR1 and CDR2 sequences are SEHNR and FQNEAQ (reference sequence). The length of the CDR3 is 13 residues. Trimming took off 4 bases at V and 4 bases at J, with 10 bases between the two ends. The CDR3 nucleotides read TGTGCCAGCAGCTCCGGACAGCGCTATGGCTACACCTTC. It codes for CASSSGQRYGYTF.

Many counts were recorded for this clonotype. J is TRBJ1-2 and V is TRBV29-1; 7 positions match TRBD1. CDR1 is SQVTM, CDR2 ANQGSEA, per germline. Trimming at V came to 8 bases and at J to 1 base, leaving 4 bases not matched to a gene. This CDR3 spans 12 amino acids. CDR3 DNA: TGCAGCCTTGGACAGGTTAACTATGGCTACACCTTC. It is translated as CSLGQVNYGYTF. The complete variable domain, with remaining parts taken from reference TRBV29-1 and TRBJ1-2, reads SAVISQKPSRDICQRGTSLTIQCQVDSQVTMMFWYRQQPGQSLTLIATANQGSEATYESGFVIDKFPISRPNLTFSTLTVSNMSPEDSSIYLCSLGQVNYGYTFGSGTRLTVV.

The chain uses TRBV5-1 and TRBJ2-5, with D perhaps matching TRBD1 or TRBD2 (5 bases each). Looked up from germline, CDR1 is SGHRS and CDR2 is YFSETQ. The CDR3 length is 15 residues. V shed 0 bases and J shed 2 bases, with 11 bases lying between them. The CDR3 nucleotides are TGCGCCAGCAGCTTGGTAGGGACCACACAAGAGACCCAGTACTTC. This translates into CASSLVGTTQETQYF.

J is TRBJ1-1 and V is TRBV19, with 9 bases fitting TRBD1. V was clipped by 0 bases and J by 0 bases; unmatched bases: 8. The CDR3 totals 18 residues. The germline CDR1 and CDR2 sequences are LNHDA and SQIVND (reference sequence). The CDR3 region has the DNA TGTGCCAGTAGTATAGATCGTAGACAGGGGGACATGAACACTGAAGCTTTCTTT. As protein: CASSIDRRQGDMNTEAFF.

This chain uses TRBV9 with TRBJ2-7, with a possible D match to TRBD1 (5 bases). This CDR3 contains 16 residues. Per germline, CDR1 SGDLS and CDR2 YYNGEE. Trimming pared 4 bases from V and 3 bases from J, leaving 20 bases between. CDR3 residues: CASSSTQTATYYEQYF. Here the CDR3 DNA reads TGTGCCAGCAGCAGTACGCAGACAGCGACTTACTACGAGCAGTACTTC. The full variable domain, with the rest looked up from reference TRBV9 and TRBJ2-7, is DSGVTQTPKHLITATGQRVTLRCSPRSGDLSVYWYQQSLDQGLQFLIQYYNGEERAKGNILERFSAQQFPDLHSELNLSSLELGDSALYFCASSSTQTATYYEQYFGPGTRLTVT.

This chain uses TRBV7-9 with TRBJ1-6, with 7 bases matching TRBD1. Per the germline V gene, CDR1 is SEHNR and CDR2 is FQNEAQ (reference sequence). There are 17 residues in the CDR3. V dropped 3 bases and J dropped 6; count of bases not matched to a gene: 11. CDR3 amino acids: CASSLGPPGTANSPLHF. The CDR3 region has the DNA TGTGCCAGCAGCTTGGGGCCTCCCGGGACAGCTAATTCACCCCTCCACTTT.

Only a few counts were recorded for this clonotype. The chain uses TRBV12-3 or TRBV12-4 and TRBJ2-7, with 7 bases lining up with TRBD1. This CDR3 contains 13 residues. The V and J ends lost 5 bases and 3 bases, in that order; junction bases with no gene match: 4. The DNA for the CDR3 is TGTGCCAGCAGTCGGGGACAGTTCTACGAGCAGTACTTC. Its protein is CASSRGQFYEQYF.

Turning to this clonotype: The CDR3 does not end in the conserved phenylalanine or tryptophan, so this is likely a read error. The V call is TRBV29-1, the J call TRBJ1-1; D perhaps matches TRBD1 (5 bases). The CDR3 length is 11 residues. V lost 2 bases and J lost 5, with 6 bases in between. CDR1 is SQVTM and CDR2 is ANQGSEA in the germline V gene. This CDR3 is CSVEWGTEAFL. The CDR3 nucleotides read TGCAGCGTTGAATGGGGGACTGAAGCTTTCCTT.

The chain recombines TRBV19 with TRBJ1-2; D remains unclear. Trimming took 4 bases from V and 7 from J, leaving 13 bases between them. The CDR3 has 13 residues. The germline V gene encodes CDR1 LNHDA and CDR2 SQIVND (reference sequence). CDR3 region: CASSTDATSGYTF. The CDR3 DNA is TGTGCCAGTAGTACGGACGCCACCAGTGGCTACACCTTC.

This clonotype was seen more than once but under ten times. The rearrangement links TRBV5-1 to TRBJ1-6, with TRBD1 identical over 7 bases. V lost 3 bases, J lost 7 bases, and 10 bases stayed unmatched. The germline V gene has CDR1 SGHRS and CDR2 YFSETQ. There are 16 residues in the CDR3. CDR3 in DNA: TGCGCCAGCAGCTCAACAGGGGCCCCAGGGAATTCACCCCTCCACTTT. It is translated as CASSSTGAPGNSPLHF.

V gene TRBV15 combines with J gene TRBJ1-5; tentatively, D is TRBD1 (6 bases). V dropped 3 bases and J dropped 1 base, with 13 bases sitting between them. From germline, CDR1 is LNHNV and CDR2 YYDKDF (reference sequence). The length of the CDR3 is 16 residues. CDR3 residues: CATSSPGGGSNQPQHF. CDR3 nucleotides: TGTGCCACCAGCAGCCCCGGAGGGGGGAGCAATCAGCCCCAGCATTTT. The full variable domain, with the rest looked up from reference TRBV15 and TRBJ1-5, is DAMVIQNPRYQVTQFGKPVTLSCSQTLNHNVMYWYQQKSSQAPKLLFHYYDKDFNNEADTPDNFQSRRPNTSFCFLDIRSPGLGDTAMYLCATSSPGGGSNQPQHFGDGTRLSIL.

This clonotype turned up a few times. One junction end disagrees with the germline gene, perhaps due to a read error. The gene calls are TRBV7-8 and TRBJ1-6; D is ambiguous. This CDR3 is 17 amino acids long. The germline CDR1 and CDR2 sequences are SGHVS and FQNEAQ. DNA of the CDR3: TGCGCCAGCAGCCAAGACGGCCGACCCTCCTATAATTCACCCCTCCACTTT. Residues: CASSQDGRPSYNSPLHF.

A remark on this clonotype: A much larger clone sits a single nucleotide away, making a read error possible. Given the absence of the conserved phenylalanine or tryptophan at the CDR3 end, a read error is likely. The J gene is TRBJ1-1, the V gene TRBV10-3, with D possibly being TRBD1 (5 bases). The length of the CDR3 is 14 residues. The V end was cut by 2 bases, the J end by 4 bases, with 11 bases between. The germline V gene has CDR1 ENHRY and CDR2 SYGVKD. DNA of the CDR3: TGTGCCATCAGTGAGCAGGGTGGGGGCACTGAAGCTTTCCTT. Its protein is CAISEQGGGTEAFL.

This clonotype was seen ten or more times. The chain links TRBV15 to TRBJ1-4, with D hard to call. V dropped 9 bases and J dropped 7 bases, with 12 bases sitting between them. Germline V CDR1 and CDR2: LNHNV, YYDKDF (reference sequence). The CDR3 length is 12 residues. CDR3 DNA sequence: TGTGCCACGTCACGGGAGGGTGAAAAACTGTTTTTT. Its translation: CATSREGEKLFF.

This clonotype was seen a handful of times. This chain links TRBV13 with TRBJ2-7; D is undetermined. V lost 3 bases to trimming and J lost 1 base, with 7 bases between them. The CDR3 sequence is 13 residues long. Germline values: CDR1 PRHDT, CDR2 FYEKMQ (reference sequence). Written as DNA, the CDR3 is TGTGCCAGCAGCTTCGTCTCTTCCTACGAGCAGTACTTC. This translates into CASSFVSSYEQYF.

The chain uses TRBV10-3 and TRBJ1-3, with D possibly being TRBD1 (6 bases). V was cut by 3 bases and J by 0 bases, with 12 bases left in between. This CDR3 is 16 amino acids long. CDR1 is ENHRY, CDR2 SYGVKD, per germline. The DNA for the CDR3 is TGTGCCATCAGTGACGCGACAGGAATCTCTGGAAACACCATATATTTT. Protein: CAISDATGISGNTIYF.

In this sample, this clonotype turned up many times. The chain employs TRBV10-2 and TRBJ1-4, with D unclear. V lost 6 bases and J lost 5, with 10 bases in between. This CDR3 has 13 amino acids. Germline values: CDR1 WSHSY, CDR2 SAAADI. The CDR3 loop reads CASRARLNEKLFF. DNA for the CDR3: TGCGCCAGCAGAGCCAGGTTAAATGAAAAACTGTTTTTT.

This clonotype was counted a few times. The rearrangement uses TRBV7-9 and TRBJ1-2, with a weak D call TRBD1 (5 bases). V lost 5 bases, J lost 5 bases, and 18 bases lay in between. CDR1 is SEHNR, CDR2 FQNEAQ, per germline (reference sequence). This CDR3 spans 15 amino acids. The CDR3 DNA sequence: TGTGCCAGCAGCCCACCCGGATCAGGGCCGTATGGCTACACCTTC. This codes for CASSPPGSGPYGYTF.

This clonotype was seen a few times. This rearrangement joins TRBV5-1 to TRBJ1-1, with D maybe TRBD1 (6 bases). V lost 4 bases, J lost 0 bases, and 16 bases lay in between. Per germline, CDR1 SGHRS and CDR2 YFSETQ. The CDR3 extends over 16 amino acids. The DNA of the CDR3 is TGCGCCAGCAGCAACCTGGACAGCGACATGAACACTGAAGCTTTCTTT. Encoded protein: CASSNLDSDMNTEAFF.

J is TRBJ1-4 and V is TRBV5-4, with a possible D match to TRBD1 (5 bases). CDR3 length equals 14 residues. V dropped 4 bases and J dropped 4 bases, with 11 bases sitting between them. The germline CDR1 and CDR2 sequences are SGHNT and YYREEE (reference sequence). Here the CDR3 DNA reads TGTGCCAGCAGCGTCGGGACGGATAATGAAAAACTGTTTTTT. Encoded protein: CASSVGTDNEKLFF.